This record concerns one TCR beta chain sequence. Its antigen is not known. Produced via immunoSEQ multiplex PCR; TCRdb's table is partial and in-frame only. In the table there are 80,000 to 100,000 clones, roughly nine tenths of which are singletons. The data originate from a study of cytomegalovirus exposure and HLA in healthy donors. At the level of the study: A subsequent analysis stated that the roughly 120 validation repertoires were run on the same platform as the 550 to 750 first-cohort repertoires.

The germline CDR1 and CDR2 sequences are SGHTA and FQGTGA. V gave up 5 bases and J gave up 7 bases, with 16 bases separating them. This CDR3 spans 14 amino acids. Study results and limitations: Listed as cytomegalovirus-associated were 150 to 200 TCR beta chains. Reportedly, cytomegalovirus status was diagnosed with high sensitivity and specificity.

This receptor was taken from a man between 18 and 29 years old in good health and CMV-seropositive. The chain carries TRBV7-3 and TRBJ2-3; D is unclear. Sequencing used PBMCs. CDR3: CASSPSILNYTQYF. In DNA, the CDR3 is TGTGCCAGCAGCCCCTCGATCTTAAACTATACGCAGTATTTT.